Presented here are 28 T cell receptor beta chains from one specimen sequenced in a study of blood T cells in healthy people across ages. Together with a sample-barcoded 5' primer, a J-beta primer mix was included in a second PCR lasting about 6 to 11 cycles. TCRdb itself ran the 5' RACE reads through MiXCR, one entry per CDR3 protein. There are 550,000 to 650,000 distinct CDR3 sequences in the sample; about 30% occur only once, and approximately 14% lies in the top ten. The sequencing sample was made of blood. These receptors were taken from a woman older than 75 in good health.

On this clonotype itself: A much larger clonotype is one base distant, so this may be a read error. The chain joins TRBV12-3 or TRBV12-4 to TRBJ1-1; TRBD1 matches 10 bases. The V segment lost 10 bases and the J segment 7 bases; nucleotides outside the gene matches: 18. CDR3 length equals 16 residues. The CDR3 DNA reads TGTGCCAACAGCCCGTTTACGACAGGGGGCGGAGGTGAAGCTTTCTTT. Encoded protein: CANSPFTTGGGGEAFF.

CDR3 DNA sequence: TGTGCCAGCAGCCGCGGGACAGTTTATAATGAAAAACTGTTTTTT. It is translated as CASSRGTVYNEKLFF. The chain couples TRBV6-5 to TRBJ1-4; 7 bases match TRBD1. V was pared by 6 bases and J by 4 bases, with 8 bases of the junction left unmatched. Germline CDR1 MNHEY, CDR2 SVGAGI. There are 15 residues in the CDR3.

This clonotype has a handful of counts. J is TRBJ2-7 and V is TRBV28, with D possibly matching TRBD2 (5 bases). Deletions cut 5 bases from V and 6 bases from J, with 14 bases between. This CDR3 region has 13 residues. The germline V gene has CDR1 MDHEN and CDR2 SYDVKM. CDR3: CASSTRLAGEQYF. The CDR3 DNA sequence: TGTGCCAGCAGTACCCGGCTAGCAGGCGAGCAGTACTTC.

This clonotype has only a few counts. The gene calls are TRBV30 and TRBJ2-4; tentatively, D is TRBD1 (6 bases). The CDR3 contains 15 residues. Germline loops: CDR1 GTSNPN, CDR2 SVGIG (reference sequence). Trimming removed 2 bases from V and 1 base from J, with 12 bases in between. The chain's CDR3 is CAWSPGAAAKNIQYF. The CDR3 bases are TGTGCCTGGAGTCCAGGGGCCGCGGCCAAAAACATTCAGTACTTC.

This clonotype was observed at least ten times. This rearrangement joins TRBV20-1 to TRBJ1-1; TRBD1 might be the D (5 bases). Trimming removed 0 bases from V and 5 bases from J, with 16 bases in between. This CDR3 has 15 amino acids. Germline CDR1 DFQATT, CDR2 SNEGSKA (reference sequence). As DNA, the CDR3 is TGCAGTGCTAGAGATTTGGGGACCCTGTGGACTGAAGCTTTCTTT. Its protein is CSARDLGTLWTEAFF.

This clonotype was detected many times. V is TRBV9 and J is TRBJ2-5; D is unresolved. The CDR3 has 14 residues. Germline CDR1 reads SGDLS; CDR2 reads YYNGEE. V gave up 0 bases and J gave up 7 bases, with 13 bases separating them. This CDR3 reads CASSVDSRSGTQYF. In DNA, the CDR3 is TGTGCCAGCAGCGTAGACAGTCGGTCGGGGACCCAGTACTTC.

This clonotype occurred many times. V gene TRBV7-2 combines with J gene TRBJ1-6; D is undetermined. The CDR3 is 14 residues long. Per the germline V gene, CDR1 is SGHTA and CDR2 is FQGNSA. V lost 5 bases and J 6 bases, leaving 11 bases between the germline ends. As DNA, the CDR3 is TGTGCCAGCAGCCCCGGCCGGGGTAATTCACCCCTCCACTTT. It codes for CASSPGRGNSPLHF.

This chain links TRBV6-2 or TRBV6-3 with TRBJ1-6; no clear D. The ends were cut back, 2 bases at V and 10 bases at J, with 15 bases in the middle. CDR1 MNHEY and CDR2 SVGEGT come from the germline V gene. The CDR3 is made up of 15 amino acids. DNA of the CDR3: TGTGCCAGCAGTTACAAGGGTCCGTCCGGCTCACCCCTCCACTTT. Encoded protein: CASSYKGPSGSPLHF.

This chain links TRBV2 with TRBJ2-7; D gene ambiguous. Trimming took off 1 base at V and 3 bases at J, with 4 bases between the two ends. Germline V gene sequence: CDR1 SNHLY, CDR2 FYNNEI. The CDR3 spans 12 residues. CDR3 bases: TGTGCCAGCAGTGAAGGCAGCTACGAGCAGTACTTC. It specifies CASSEGSYEQYF.

The chain couples TRBV7-2 to TRBJ2-4; D is unclear. Deletions cut 5 bases from V and 13 bases from J, with 21 bases between. This CDR3 contains 14 residues. Germline CDR1 reads SGHTA; CDR2 reads FQGNSA. CDR3 region: CASSQFPPMGEQYF. In DNA, the CDR3 is TGTGCCAGCAGCCAGTTCCCCCCGATGGGTGAGCAGTACTTC. The complete variable domain, with remaining parts taken from reference TRBV7-2 and TRBJ2-4, reads GAGVSQSPSNKVTEKGKDVELRCDPISGHTALYWYRQSLGQGLEFLIYFQGNSAPDKSGLPSDRFSAERTGGSVSTLTIQRTQQEDSAVYLCASSQFPPMGEQYFGAGTRLSVL.

This clonotype was picked up a small number of times. It may be a read error: a sequence one base away is much more abundant. V is TRBV20-1 and J is TRBJ2-4, with 10 bases lining up with TRBD2. V gave up 6 bases and J gave up 13 bases; unmatched junction bases: 12. Germline V CDR1 and CDR2: DFQATT, SNEGSKA (reference sequence). The CDR3 has 13 residues. CDR3 nucleotide sequence: TGCAGTGCCGCTAGCGGGGGCCAAGAGCCCCAGTACTTC. It specifies CSAASGGQEPQYF.

This clonotype showed up many times. This rearrangement joins TRBV6-5 to TRBJ2-3, with D unresolved. The CDR3 covers 16 residues. V lost 0 bases to trimming and J lost 0 bases, with 10 bases between them. Germline assignment: CDR1 MNHEY and CDR2 SVGAGI. Written as DNA, the CDR3 is TGTGCCAGCAGTTACTCGCTGCGTTCGAGCACAGATACGCAGTATTTT. Translated: CASSYSLRSSTDTQYF.

The chain combines TRBV2 with TRBJ1-1, with D unresolved. The CDR3 runs 12 residues. The V gene's germline CDR1 is SNHLY and CDR2 FYNNEI. Deletions cut 4 bases from V and 3 bases from J, with 6 bases between. DNA for the CDR3: TGTGCCAGCAGTGTACAGCACACTGAAGCTTTCTTT. Its translation: CASSVQHTEAFF.

This clonotype showed up just a few times. A much larger clone lies one base from this, so it may be a read error. V gene TRBV27 combines with J gene TRBJ2-7, with 7 bases matching TRBD1. The germline V gene encodes CDR1 MNHEY and CDR2 SMNVEV (reference sequence). CDR3 length: 15 residues. The V gene end was trimmed by 6 bases and the J gene end by 6 bases; junction bases not matched to a gene: 14. The CDR3 loop is CASSLRTNRGVEQYF. As DNA, the CDR3 is TGTGCCAGCAGCCTCCGGACCAACAGGGGCGTCGAGCAGTACTTC.

The chain combines TRBV7-2 with TRBJ2-3; TRBD1 agrees at 7 bases. Germline values: CDR1 SGHTA, CDR2 FQGNSA. Losses at the gene ends were 4 bases for V and 4 bases for J; bases not matched to a gene: 17. The CDR3 sequence is 18 residues long. CDR3 nucleotide sequence: TGTGCCAGCAGCTCCTTTCGGGCGACAGGGTTCCGGCCAGATACGCAGTATTTT. The encoded protein is CASSSFRATGFRPDTQYF.

This clonotype was seen only a few times. This rearrangement joins TRBV3-1 to TRBJ2-6; D not resolved. The CDR3 sequence is 15 residues long. V lost 0 bases and J 2 bases, leaving 5 bases between the germline ends. CDR1 and CDR2 (germline): LGHDT, YNNKEL (reference sequence). The CDR3 bases are TGTGCCAGCAGCCAAGAAAGCCCTGGGGCCAACGTCCTGACTTTC. Encoded protein: CASSQESPGANVLTF.

The gene calls are TRBV6-2 or TRBV6-3 and TRBJ1-5; 8 bases are shared with TRBD1. Per the germline V gene, CDR1 is MNHEY and CDR2 is SVGEGT. This CDR3 spans 16 amino acids. With 4 bases clipped from V and 0 bases from J, the junction kept 5 bases outside the gene matches. The CDR3 spells CASSWFTGGSNQPQHF. Written as DNA, the CDR3 is TGTGCCAGCAGTTGGTTTACAGGGGGTAGCAATCAGCCCCAGCATTTT.

This chain links TRBV2 with TRBJ2-5, with TRBD1 matching over 8 bases. Germline assignment: CDR1 SNHLY and CDR2 FYNNEI. V gave up 11 bases and J gave up 11 bases; unmatched junction bases: 37. The CDR3 loop spans 20 amino acids. The CDR3 coding sequence is TGTGCCTCCCCGATTCCGGGACAGGCCTTCGGTGGTCCCCTTTATGATGAGCAGTACTTC. It yields the protein CASPIPGQAFGGPLYDEQYF.

This chain joins TRBV2 and TRBJ1-1; D unresolved. Germline V gene sequence: CDR1 SNHLY, CDR2 FYNNEI. The CDR3 loop spans 15 amino acids. Trimming removed 6 bases at V and 3 bases at J, with 17 bases between. The CDR3 sequence is CASSSTGEGYTEAFF. The CDR3 DNA sequence: TGTGCCAGCAGCTCCACGGGTGAAGGGTACACTGAAGCTTTCTTT.

This clonotype was detected many times. The rearrangement links TRBV21-1 to TRBJ1-2. TRBV21-1 is tagged as a pseudogene. This CDR3 has 16 amino acids. Written as DNA, the CDR3 is TGTGCCAGCAGCAAAGAGAGCCTTCCTCGCTATGATGGCTACACCTTC. It codes for CASSKESLPRYDGYTF.

The chain has TRBV14 and TRBJ1-1, with 9 bases lining up with TRBD1. Germline CDR1 is SGHDN and CDR2 is FVKESK. V lost 4 bases and J lost 6; bases outside the gene matches: 6. There are 14 residues in the CDR3. CDR3 DNA: TGTGCCAGCAGCCCTTACGGGACAGGGCCTGAAGCTTTCTTT. Translating it yields CASSPYGTGPEAFF.

This clonotype was observed at least ten times. The chain couples TRBV28 to TRBJ2-5, with D possibly TRBD1 on 5 matching bases. This CDR3 comprises 13 residues. The V and J ends lost 8 bases and 3 bases respectively, with 13 bases between them. CDR1 is MDHEN, CDR2 SYDVKM, per germline. CDR3 protein: CASVHAREETQYF. Written as DNA, the CDR3 is TGTGCCAGCGTTCACGCCAGGGAAGAGACCCAGTACTTC.

The rearrangement links TRBV3-1 to TRBJ2-3; no clear D gene. CDR1 is LGHDT, CDR2 YNNKEL, per germline (reference sequence). Trimming pared 3 bases from V and 0 bases from J, leaving 7 bases between. CDR3 length: 14 amino acids. The CDR3 DNA sequence: TGTGCCAGCAGCCAGATTAGGAGCACAGATACGCAGTATTTT. Amino acids: CASSQIRSTDTQYF.

This clonotype was counted ten times or more. This sequence joins TRBV5-1 and TRBJ2-3, with D possibly TRBD1 on 6 matching bases. CDR3 length: 15 residues. Germline V gene lookup returns CDR1 SGHRS and CDR2 YFSETQ. Between the trimmed V and J ends, which lost 2 bases and 3 bases, there was a span of 13 bases. The CDR3 here is CASSFGTPGTDTQYF. Written as DNA, the CDR3 is TGCGCCAGCAGCTTTGGGACACCGGGGACAGATACGCAGTATTTT.

In this sample, this clonotype turned up many times. The chain uses TRBV6-1 and TRBJ2-5; tentative D call: TRBD2 (5 bases). The CDR3 consists of 14 residues. Trimming took off 2 bases at V and 4 bases at J, with 11 bases between the two ends. In germline, CDR1 is MNHNS, CDR2 SASEGT. The CDR3 coding sequence is TGTGCCAGCAGTGAAATCGGCGGGCCAGAGACCCAGTACTTC. Translating gives CASSEIGGPETQYF.

The rearrangement uses TRBV20-1 and TRBJ2-5, with TRBD2 identical over 11 bases. V was pared by 0 bases and J by 11 bases, with 11 bases of the junction left unmatched. The CDR3 is 15 amino acids. Germline assignment: CDR1 DFQATT and CDR2 SNEGSKA (reference sequence). CDR3 amino acids: CSARDPGTSGLKQYF. CDR3 coding DNA: TGCAGTGCTAGAGATCCAGGGACTAGCGGACTCAAGCAGTACTTC.

Of note for this clonotype: A much larger clone sits a single nucleotide away, making a read error possible. The V and J genes are TRBV6-6 and TRBJ1-2; no firm D call. CDR3 size: 11 residues. Germline V gene lookup returns CDR1 MNHNY and CDR2 SVGAGI (reference sequence). The CDR3 region has the DNA TGTACCAGCAGTTATGACTATGGCTACACCTTC. Its translation is CTSSYDYGYTF.

CDR3 sequence (DNA): TGTGCCAGCAGCGAAGGTTCTAGCGGACTCTACGAGCAGTACTTC. Amino acid sequence: CASSEGSSGLYEQYF. This chain connects TRBV9 to TRBJ2-4, with TRBD2 matching over 7 bases. Near its end, the DNA agrees better with TRBJ2-7, so the J call may be wrong. Germline CDR1 reads SGDLS; CDR2 reads YYNGEE. The CDR3 covers 15 residues.